This T cell receptor beta chain was sequenced in a study of control samples from healthy donors and cancer patients. The germline V and J ends were trimmed by 1 base and 1 base, with 9 bases remaining between them. The CDR3 extends over 14 amino acids. Germline CDR1 and CDR2: SGHRS and YFSETQ. Method: immunoSEQ multiplex PCR; TCRdb's copy keeps in-frame clones and lacks some. The sample has about 88,000 clones; 93% are singletons. The sequenced sample consisted of blood. The clonotype originates from a young man in good health. This rearrangement joins TRBV5-1 to TRBJ2-7; no clear D gene. CDR3 bases: TGCGCCAGCAGCTTGTCGATCATGTCCTACGAGCAGTACTTC. This encodes CASSLSIMSYEQYF. The entire variable domain, with the rest obtained from reference TRBV5-1 and TRBJ2-7, is as follows: KAGVTQTPRYLIKTRGQQVTLSCSPISGHRSVSWYQQTPGQGLQFLFEYFSETQRNKGNFPGRFSGRQFSNSRSEMNVSTLELGDSALYLCASSLSIMSYEQYFGPGTRLTVT.